This TCR beta chain was captured by sequencing in a study of OX40 agonist ivuxolimab in advanced cancers. TCRdb's table, derived via immunoSEQ multiplex PCR, lists solely in-frame clones and lacks some. The top ten clones hold 0.75% of a sample with roughly 70,000 clones, around 86% of them seen once. With V trimmed by 6 bases and J by 8 bases, 9 bases remained unmatched. Germline lookup yields CDR1 SNHLY and CDR2 FYNNEI. This CDR3 has 14 amino acids. The specimen was CD4+ or CD8+ T cells sorted from blood, collected in a trial of the OX40 agonist ivuxolimab. The chain carries TRBV2 and TRBJ1-4; 7 bases are a match to TRBD1. The sequence was obtained from an adult with an advanced solid tumor such as melanoma, head and neck, liver or kidney cancer. For the CDR3, the DNA is TGTGCCAGCAGACGACAGGGATCAGAAGAAAAACTGTTTTTT. Its protein is CASRRQGSEEKLFF.